This T cell receptor beta chain was sequenced in a study of blood T cell repertoires in COVID-19 (TCRdb year 2020). About the full investigation: Samples covering the acute and convalescent phases of COVID-19 were provided by collaborators in the United States, Italy and Spain. The repertoires were released in a freely available public database meant as a resource for research on the immune response to SARS-CoV-2. Samples were obtained from the ongoing ImmuneRACE study (first 160 participants) and from over 1,000 subjects provided by 6 global collaborators. Sample metadata almost always included a de-identified subject ID, COVID-19 status, age in years and sex. Where HLA class I and class II types were available, the types were taken from metadata supplied by the sample provider, not from assay-based typing. Subjects who had been exposed to COVID-19, were actively infected with it, or had recovered from it provided the deeply sampled blood TCRbeta repertoires that made up the dataset. The material from the prospective study consisted of cDNA or gDNA derived from T cells, B-cell-depleted T cells, or PBMCs. General study outcomes and caveats: How much clinical and demographic metadata was included differed by source and by participant, and the metadata was provided uncurated.

The immunoSEQ Assay, a bias-controlled multiplex PCR, was used to amplify TCRbeta CDR3 regions from genomic DNA. On the authors' methods: The number of nucleated cells in each sample was estimated from the amplification of reference gene primers within the assay. Sequence reads were collapsed and filtered to measure the absolute abundance of every unique TCRbeta CDR3 rearrangement. Productive Simpson clonality was computed per sample as the square root of Simpson's diversity index over productive rearrangements. TCRdb holds this immuneACCESS table with in-frame rearrangements only. Some clones are missing; in checked studies, unresolved V genes explain under half, and the rest has no known cause. The DNA was the basis for D and trimming; V, J and clone size are from that table. The sample has just over 300,000 clones on record, 89% of them singletons. 1.5% to 2% of the sample goes to the ten largest clones.

Measured from the cysteine to the phenylalanine, the CDR3 is 14 residues long. The entry retains the CDR3 DNA only, 42 bases that are in frame from base 1. Per the germline V gene, SQVTM is the CDR1 and ANQGSEA is the CDR2. V is clipped by 3 bases and J by 5 bases, and the sequence between their germline boundaries is 15 bases long. Regarding this clone: Its antigen specificity is not known. No per-base quality is available; no much larger clone lies one base away.

In Seattle, one collaborating source enrolled patients while the infection was active and tracked those patients longitudinally over the course of disease. Each collaborating institution followed its own protocols to collect whole blood in K2EDTA tubes. For TCRbeta analysis, collaborator samples were shipped as frozen whole blood, as isolated PBMCs, or as DNA extracted from either sample type. Here the chain combines TRBV29-1 and TRBJ2-3, with TRBD2 perhaps the D gene, on 6 matching bases. This clonotype was obtained from a young woman with COVID-19, enrolled during active disease. Sequencing input: peripheral blood. The CDR3 region reads CSVEEGGAGDTQYF. In nucleotides, the sequence is TGCAGCGTTGAGGAGGGCGGGGCAGGAGATACGCAGTATTTT.